Below, 31 T cell receptor beta chains from the same sample are listed, as sequenced in a study of blood T cell repertoires in COVID-19. Repertoires were generated with immunoSEQ multiplex PCR, while TCRdb's copy carries only in-frame clones and drops some. The sample shows 200,000 or so clones, 80% to 85% of them seen only once. Sequencing used peripheral blood. Receptor source: a human donor in a cohort sampled during active COVID-19.

This clone was seen a few times. This chain connects TRBV19 to TRBJ2-1; a weak D match, TRBD1 (6 bases). Germline lookup yields CDR1 LNHDA and CDR2 SQIVND (reference sequence). The V end was cut by 7 bases, the J end by 2 bases, with 9 bases between. The CDR3 spans 13 residues. CDR3 nucleotides: TGTGCCAGTATGGCAGGGGCCTACAATGAGCAGTTCTTC. Translating gives CASMAGAYNEQFF.

This clone has a handful of counts. The genes are TRBV18 and TRBJ2-6; 10 bases map to TRBD2. J was trimmed by 4 bases and V by 2 bases; bases with no gene match: 11. Germline V gives CDR1 KGHSH, CDR2 LQKENI. The CDR3 extends over 19 amino acids. The DNA of the CDR3 is TGTGCCAGCTCACCATTTAGCGGGAGGTCCCCCGCCGGGGCCAACGTCCTGACTTTC. Its protein product is CASSPFSGRSPAGANVLTF.

This clone has only a few counts. The chain recombines TRBV12-3 or TRBV12-4 with TRBJ1-1; D may be TRBD1 (6 bases). Trimming took off 5 bases at V and 2 bases at J, with 9 bases between the two ends. The CDR3 covers 13 residues. CDR3 residues: CASSLGANTEAFF. Here the CDR3 DNA reads TGTGCCAGCAGTCTGGGGGCTAACACTGAAGCTTTCTTT.

The chain couples TRBV4-1 to TRBJ1-2; 9 nucleotides line up with TRBD1. CDR3 length: 16 amino acids. From germline, CDR1 is MGHRA and CDR2 YSYEKL. The V gene end was trimmed by 2 bases and the J gene end by 6 bases; junction bases not matched to a gene: 10. CDR3 sequence: CASSQPIPGQGDGYTF. In DNA, the CDR3 is TGCGCCAGCAGCCAACCTATACCGGGACAGGGAGATGGCTACACCTTC.

The V gene is TRBV7-2, the J gene TRBJ2-5, with D possibly matching TRBD2 (6 bases). CDR3 size: 13 residues. V lost 5 bases and J 5 bases, leaving 12 bases between the germline ends. Germline lookup yields CDR1 SGHTA and CDR2 FQGNSA. The CDR3 spells CASSQAGRETQYF. As DNA, the CDR3 is TGTGCCAGCAGCCAAGCAGGGAGGGAGACCCAGTACTTC. The full variable domain, in which reference TRBV7-2 and TRBJ2-5 provide the parts outside the CDR3, is GAGVSQSPSNKVTEKGKDVELRCDPISGHTALYWYRQSLGQGLEFLIYFQGNSAPDKSGLPSDRFSAERTGGSVSTLTIQRTQQEDSAVYLCASSQAGRETQYFGPGTRLLVL.

The rearrangement joins TRBV6-5 to TRBJ2-4; 12 nucleotides line up with TRBD2. Trimming took 6 bases from V and 6 from J; bases not matched to a gene: 3. The CDR3 is 14 residues long. Germline V lookup: CDR1 MNHEY, CDR2 SVGAGI. The CDR3 is CASSSGLAGNIQYF. In DNA, the CDR3 is TGTGCCAGCAGCTCGGGACTAGCGGGAAACATTCAGTACTTC.

This sequence joins TRBV7-3 and TRBJ1-1; the match to TRBD1 covers 10 bases. Germline values: CDR1 SGHTA, CDR2 FQGTGA. With 1 base clipped from V and 5 bases from J, the junction kept 4 bases outside the gene matches. The CDR3 loop spans 15 amino acids. The CDR3: CASSLRGTGVTEAFF. The CDR3 bases are TGTGCCAGCAGCTTAAGAGGGACAGGGGTGACTGAAGCTTTCTTT.

The J gene is TRBJ1-2, the V gene TRBV19; 8 bases agree with TRBD1. With 4 bases clipped from V and 3 bases from J, the junction kept 4 bases outside the gene matches. Germline V gene sequence: CDR1 LNHDA, CDR2 SQIVND (reference sequence). This CDR3 is built from 14 residues. The CDR3 here is CASSKTGVDYGYTF. As DNA, the CDR3 is TGTGCCAGTAGTAAGACAGGGGTGGACTATGGCTACACCTTC.

The V gene is TRBV4-2, the J gene TRBJ1-6; D might be TRBD1 (5 bases). CDR1 LGHNA and CDR2 YNFKEQ come from the germline V gene. V was clipped by 3 bases and J by 11 bases, with 11 bases between them. The CDR3 runs 13 residues. As DNA, the CDR3 is TGTGCCAGCAGCCAGGACCAGGGAACACCCCTCCACTTT. Translating it yields CASSQDQGTPLHF.

The rearrangement links TRBV28 to TRBJ2-7, with 12 bases aligning to TRBD2. J gave up 2 bases and V 7 bases, and 6 bases lay outside the gene matches. Germline V CDR1 and CDR2: MDHEN, SYDVKM. The CDR3 loop spans 15 amino acids. This chain's CDR3 is CASTLLAGGTYEQYF. The CDR3 DNA reads as TGTGCCAGCACCTTACTAGCGGGAGGCACCTACGAGCAGTACTTC.

This clone was seen a single time. The rearrangement links TRBV9 to TRBJ2-7; TRBD1 agrees at 9 bases. The germline CDR1 and CDR2 sequences are SGDLS and YYNGEE. The CDR3 covers 16 residues. The V gene end was trimmed by 4 bases and the J gene end by 1 base; junction bases not matched to a gene: 9. In DNA, the CDR3 is TGTGCCAGCAGCCCGCGGGACAGGGAATGGTCCTACGAGCAGTACTTC. Its protein product is CASSPRDREWSYEQYF.

The V call is TRBV27, the J call TRBJ2-2; TRBD1 aligns across 8 bases. The germline V gene encodes CDR1 MNHEY and CDR2 SMNVEV (reference sequence). CDR3 size: 16 residues. The ends lost 5 bases at V and 1 base at J; junction bases unmatched: 6. CDR3 amino acids: CASSLRTGKNTGELFF. The CDR3 nucleotides are TGTGCCAGCAGTCTTCGGACAGGGAAGAACACCGGGGAGCTGTTTTTT.

The table lists this clone with a count of one. The V call is TRBV19, the J call TRBJ2-7; the D gene is possibly TRBD2 (6 bases). The CDR3 covers 16 residues. CDR1 LNHDA and CDR2 SQIVND come from the germline V gene (reference sequence). Trimming took off 4 bases at V and 2 bases at J, with 18 bases between the two ends. The chain's CDR3 is CASSRRDGTPPYEQYF. In DNA, the CDR3 is TGTGCCAGTAGTAGGCGGGACGGAACCCCTCCCTACGAGCAGTACTTC.

The chain has TRBV5-4 and TRBJ2-5; D may be TRBD2 (5 bases). The V and J ends lost 0 bases and 5 bases respectively, with 14 bases between them. Germline-derived CDR1 and CDR2 are SGHNT and YYREEE (reference sequence). The CDR3 length is 15 residues. CDR3 protein: CASSLVGTSTETQYF. The CDR3 coding sequence is TGTGCCAGCAGCTTGGTGGGAACTAGTACTGAGACCCAGTACTTC.

Comments on this clone: Distinct nucleotide sequences in the sample also encode this CDR3. The chain combines TRBV7-9 with TRBJ2-7; 12 nucleotides align to TRBD2. V shed 5 bases and J 7 bases; nucleotides not matched to a gene: 9. CDR1 is SEHNR, CDR2 FQNEAQ, per germline (reference sequence). The CDR3 extends over 15 amino acids. The CDR3 coding sequence is TGTGCCAGCAGCATACGACTAGCGGGAGTTGGGGAGCAGTACTTC. It translates to CASSIRLAGVGEQYF.

This sequence joins TRBV27 and TRBJ2-3, with 9 positions matching TRBD1. Trimming removed 5 bases from V and 4 bases from J; junction bases left unmatched: 4. The germline CDR1 and CDR2 sequences are MNHEY and SMNVEV (reference sequence). The CDR3 runs 14 residues. The CDR3 sequence is CASSDRGDADTQYF. The CDR3 DNA sequence: TGTGCCAGCAGTGACAGGGGGGACGCAGATACGCAGTATTTT.

The rearrangement links TRBV5-6 to TRBJ1-2; 11 bases match TRBD1. Trimming took 4 bases from V and 6 from J; bases not matched to a gene: 2. Germline CDR1 reads SGHDT; CDR2 reads YYEEEE. The CDR3 loop spans 13 amino acids. Written as DNA, the CDR3 is TGTGCCAGCAGCCAGGGACAGGGGGATGGCTACACCTTC. Amino acids: CASSQGQGDGYTF.

V gene TRBV5-8 combines with J gene TRBJ2-7; D remains unclear. V gave up 0 bases and J gave up 1 base, with 2 bases separating them. The CDR3 spans 12 residues. Germline V lookup: CDR1 SGHTS, CDR2 YDEGEE. CDR3 sequence: CASSLASYEQYF. The CDR3, as DNA: TGTGCCAGCAGCTTGGCTTCCTACGAGCAGTACTTC.

The V call is TRBV6-5, the J call TRBJ2-7, with 9 bases lining up with TRBD1. The V gene's germline CDR1 is MNHEY and CDR2 SVGAGI. J lost 6 bases, V lost 6 bases, and 6 bases had no gene match. The length of the CDR3 is 13 residues. CDR3 in amino acids: CASSRDRAAEQYF. CDR3 DNA sequence: TGTGCCAGCAGCAGGGACAGGGCTGCCGAGCAGTACTTC.

This clone was seen more than once but under ten times. The chain uses TRBV9 and TRBJ2-3; maybe TRBD2 (6 bases). Germline V gene data show CDR1 as SGDLS and CDR2 as YYNGEE. The CDR3 loop spans 15 amino acids. V was trimmed by 5 bases and J by 0 bases, leaving 13 bases between them. As DNA, the CDR3 is TGTGCCAGCAGGGCCGGCGGGGCTAGCACAGATACGCAGTATTTT. Translation gives CASRAGGASTDTQYF. Based on the CDR3 plus reference TRBV9 and TRBJ2-3, the full variable domain is DSGVTQTPKHLITATGQRVTLRCSPRSGDLSVYWYQQSLDQGLQFLIQYYNGEERAKGNILERFSAQQFPDLHSELNLSSLELGDSALYFCASRAGGASTDTQYFGPGTRLTVL.

The chain employs TRBV18 and TRBJ1-5; tentative D call: TRBD1 (5 bases). Trimming pared 6 bases from V and 6 bases from J, leaving 12 bases between. The CDR3 has 13 residues. CDR1 and CDR2 (germline): KGHSH, LQKENI. The CDR3 DNA is TGTGCCAGCTCGGACGGCCAGGGTCAGCCCCAGCATTTT. It codes for CASSDGQGQPQHF.

This clone was recorded only once. This chain joins TRBV5-1 and TRBJ2-7; 8 bases fit TRBD1. J gave up 5 bases and V 0 bases, and 4 bases lay outside the gene matches. The CDR3 runs to 14 residues. Germline V gene data show CDR1 as SGHRS and CDR2 as YFSETQ. The CDR3 DNA is TGCGCCAGCAGCTTGGGACAGGGGTTCGACGAGCAGTACTTC. Translation: CASSLGQGFDEQYF. The variable domain in full, completed from reference TRBV5-1 and TRBJ2-7, reads KAGVTQTPRYLIKTRGQQVTLSCSPISGHRSVSWYQQTPGQGLQFLFEYFSETQRNKGNFPGRFSGRQFSNSRSEMNVSTLELGDSALYLCASSLGQGFDEQYFGPGTRLTVT.

The chain links TRBV27 to TRBJ2-7, with D unresolved. The V end lost 3 bases, the J end lost 3 bases, and 12 bases lay between the germline ends. This CDR3 region has 14 residues. Germline V CDR1 and CDR2: MNHEY, SMNVEV (reference sequence). This chain's CDR3 is CASSFSNTGYEQYF. The CDR3, as DNA: TGTGCCAGCAGTTTTTCGAACACGGGCTACGAGCAGTACTTC.

The CDR3 DNA is TGCGCCAGCCGCGGACAGGGGGCCACTGAAGCTTTCTTT. It codes for CASRGQGATEAFF. The J gene is TRBJ1-1, the V gene TRBV5-1, with 11 bases fitting TRBD1. The CDR3 length is 13 residues. Germline trimming cut 7 bases from V and 4 bases from J; bases unmatched to any gene: 3. Germline V lookup: CDR1 SGHRS, CDR2 YFSETQ.

The CDR3 loop reads CASSISGRWTDTQYF. The DNA for the CDR3 is TGTGCCAGTAGTATTAGCGGGAGGTGGACAGATACGCAGTATTTT. V usage is TRBV19 and J usage is TRBJ2-3; TRBD2 aligns across 10 bases. V lost 3 bases to trimming and J lost 3 bases; unmatched junction nucleotides: 3. This CDR3 region has 15 residues. Germline-derived CDR1 and CDR2 are LNHDA and SQIVND (reference sequence).

The chain employs TRBV27 and TRBJ1-2; TRBD1 might be the D (5 bases). V dropped 2 bases and J dropped 3 bases, with 19 bases sitting between them. CDR1 MNHEY and CDR2 SMNVEV come from the germline V gene (reference sequence). This CDR3 contains 17 residues. The CDR3 DNA reads as TGTGCCAGCAGTTTAAAGAGCCAGGGAGGTTATGACTATGGCTACACCTTC. Residues: CASSLKSQGGYDYGYTF.

The chain employs TRBV9 and TRBJ2-1; TRBD2 agrees at 10 bases. Looked up from germline, CDR1 is SGDLS and CDR2 is YYNGEE. The CDR3 has 15 amino acids. The J segment lost 5 bases and the V segment lost 2 bases, leaving 4 bases of the junction unmatched. The CDR3 is CASSVSGRIHNEQFF. In DNA form, the CDR3 reads TGTGCCAGCAGCGTTAGCGGGAGGATCCACAATGAGCAGTTCTTC. Supplemented by reference TRBV9 and TRBJ2-1, the full variable domain reads DSGVTQTPKHLITATGQRVTLRCSPRSGDLSVYWYQQSLDQGLQFLIQYYNGEERAKGNILERFSAQQFPDLHSELNLSSLELGDSALYFCASSVSGRIHNEQFFGPGTRLTVL.

This chain links TRBV7-2 with TRBJ2-7, with D possibly matching TRBD1 (6 bases). Deletions cut 4 bases from V and 1 base from J, with 14 bases between. The germline CDR1 and CDR2 sequences are SGHTA and FQGNSA. The CDR3 has 15 residues. DNA of the CDR3: TGTGCCAGCAGCTCTTATGGGGACAAGTCCTACGAGCAGTACTTC. Residues: CASSSYGDKSYEQYF.

V and J are TRBV5-5 and TRBJ1-2, with TRBD1 identical over 9 bases. The J segment lost 3 bases and the V segment lost 4 bases, leaving 4 bases of the junction unmatched. The germline V gene encodes CDR1 SGHKS and CDR2 YYEKEE (reference sequence). CDR3 size: 14 residues. As DNA, the CDR3 is TGTGCCAGCAGCAAGACAGGGGGGGACTATGGCTACACCTTC. As protein: CASSKTGGDYGYTF.

The V and J genes are TRBV28 and TRBJ2-7; 9 bases align to TRBD1. V was pared by 5 bases and J by 4 bases, with 9 bases of the junction left unmatched. Germline V gene data show CDR1 as MDHEN and CDR2 as SYDVKM. The CDR3 spans 15 residues. The CDR3, as DNA: TGTGCCAGCAGTCCGCCCGGGACAGGGAAATACGAGCAGTACTTC. As protein: CASSPPGTGKYEQYF. The complete variable domain, with remaining parts taken from reference TRBV28 and TRBJ2-7, reads DVKVTQSSRYLVKRTGEKVFLECVQDMDHENMFWYRQDPGLGLRLIYFSYDVKMKEKGDIPEGYSVSREKKERFSLILESASTNQTSMYLCASSPPGTGKYEQYFGPGTRLTVT.

V and J are TRBV6-5 and TRBJ1-6, with D uncertain. Between the trimmed V and J ends, which lost 7 bases and 7 bases, there was a span of 11 bases. The CDR3 extends over 13 amino acids. Germline CDR1 and CDR2: MNHEY and SVGAGI. The CDR3 nucleotides read TGTGCCAGCACTAACAGTAGAAATTCACCCCTCCACTTT. Encoded protein: CASTNSRNSPLHF.